What follows are 17 T cell receptor beta chains derived from one specimen sequenced in a study of T cells after yellow fever vaccination (dated by TCRdb to about 2019). Reading the label with the study, this specimen's treatment or condition is: live attenuated yellow fever vaccine strain. Libraries were prepared through 5' RACE. The sample was run on an Illumina NovaSeq 6000. Starting from the raw public reads, TCRdb applied fastp trimming at Q25, assembled clones with MiXCR and retained in-frame beta chains. One record per CDR3 amino acid sequence lists the most common genes and DNA. Here the sample has about 220,000 distinct CDR3 sequences; under 3.5% occur a single time. Jointly, the top ten make up around 3% of the sample. Sequenced here: CD4+ T cells sorted from PBMCs, sampled 10 days after the yellow fever booster vaccination. The receptors here all came from a man between 18 and 35 years old who received the YFV17D yellow fever vaccine.

In its sample, this clonotype was seen many times. The chain links TRBV7-9 to TRBJ2-1; D may be TRBD1 or TRBD2 (5 bases each). CDR3 size: 16 residues. The V and J ends lost 3 bases and 0 bases respectively, with 12 bases between them. From germline, CDR1 is SEHNR and CDR2 FQNEAQ (reference sequence). CDR3 residues: CASSFSRDVSYNEQFF. In DNA form, the CDR3 reads TGTGCCAGCAGCTTCTCCCGGGACGTCTCCTACAATGAGCAGTTCTTC.

This clonotype was detected ten times or more. This chain uses TRBV5-1 with TRBJ2-7; D is perhaps TRBD1 (6 bases). The CDR3 loop spans 15 amino acids. V gave up 2 bases and J gave up 0 bases, with 12 bases separating them. CDR1 and CDR2 (germline): SGHRS, YFSETQ. In DNA, the CDR3 is TGCGCCAGCAGCTTACAGGGAAGGAGCTCCTACGAGCAGTACTTC. Translation: CASSLQGRSSYEQYF.

This clonotype has at least ten counts. The genes are TRBV7-2 and TRBJ1-4; no reliable D call. The CDR3 has 13 amino acids. Germline V gives CDR1 SGHTA, CDR2 FQGNSA. Trimming stripped 6 bases from V and 4 bases from J, with 9 bases between. In DNA, the CDR3 is TGTGCCAGCAGGGGGAACGTTAATGAAAAACTGTTTTTT. This sequence encodes CASRGNVNEKLFF.

This clonotype was observed a few times. This chain connects TRBV5-4 to TRBJ2-5; no reliable D call. The CDR3 extends over 14 amino acids. Germline assignment: CDR1 SGHNT and CDR2 YYREEE (reference sequence). With 0 bases removed from V and 8 bases from J, the gap between germline ends came to 14 bases. For the CDR3, the DNA is TGTGCCAGCAGCTTGGACAGCCCGCTGAGCACCCAGTACTTC. Encoded protein: CASSLDSPLSTQYF. The full variable domain, in which reference TRBV5-4 and TRBJ2-5 provide the parts outside the CDR3, is ETGVTQSPTHLIKTRGQQVTLRCSSQSGHNTVSWYQQALGQGPQFIFQYYREEENGRGNFPPRFSGLQFPNYSSELNVNALELDDSALYLCASSLDSPLSTQYFGPGTRLLVL.

The chain recombines TRBV9 with TRBJ2-7; D not resolved. Trimming took 0 bases from V and 1 from J, leaving 8 bases between them. There are 14 residues in the CDR3. CDR1 is SGDLS, CDR2 YYNGEE, per germline. CDR3 nucleotide sequence: TGTGCCAGCAGCGTAGGTGAGCCTTCCTACGAGCAGTACTTC. Encoded protein: CASSVGEPSYEQYF. Combining the CDR3 with reference TRBV9 and TRBJ2-7 gives the whole variable domain DSGVTQTPKHLITATGQRVTLRCSPRSGDLSVYWYQQSLDQGLQFLIQYYNGEERAKGNILERFSAQQFPDLHSELNLSSLELGDSALYFCASSVGEPSYEQYFGPGTRLTVT.

This sequence joins TRBV20-1 and TRBJ2-1; D may correspond to TRBD1 or TRBD2 (5 bases each). V was trimmed by 7 bases and J by 7 bases, leaving 17 bases between them. Per germline, CDR1 DFQATT and CDR2 SNEGSKA (reference sequence). The CDR3 spans 13 residues. The CDR3 DNA follows: TGCAGTGGCGACCGGGACGGTCCTAATGAGCAGTTCTTC. This gives the protein CSGDRDGPNEQFF.

The chain couples TRBV10-2 to TRBJ2-7, with D perhaps being TRBD1 or TRBD2 (5 bases each). Germline V CDR1 and CDR2: WSHSY, SAAADI. The CDR3 contains 12 residues. The ends were cut back, 7 bases at V and 0 bases at J, with 7 bases in the middle. CDR3 amino acids: CASMGDSYEQYF. In nucleotides, the CDR3 is TGCGCCAGCATGGGGGACTCCTACGAGCAGTACTTC.

This clonotype was recorded many times. This chain connects TRBV12-3 or TRBV12-4 to TRBJ2-4; 10 bases fit TRBD2. V shed 6 bases and J 3 bases; nucleotides not matched to a gene: 11. This CDR3 contains 17 residues. CDR3 sequence (DNA): TGTGCCAGCAGAGGGGAGAGGACTAGCGGTAACAAAAACATTCAGTACTTC. Amino acids: CASRGERTSGNKNIQYF.

This clonotype has more than one count but fewer than ten. This chain joins TRBV19 and TRBJ2-7; 12 nucleotides agree with TRBD2. CDR3 length: 17 residues. V shed 4 bases and J 0 bases; nucleotides not matched to a gene: 7. CDR1 is LNHDA and CDR2 is SQIVND in the germline V gene (reference sequence). CDR3 DNA: TGTGCCAGTAGTAGACACGGACTAGCGGGGCTCTCCTACGAGCAGTACTTC. The encoded protein is CASSRHGLAGLSYEQYF. The entire variable domain, with the rest obtained from reference TRBV19 and TRBJ2-7, is as follows: DGGITQSPKYLFRKEGQNVTLSCEQNLNHDAMYWYRQDPGQGLRLIYYSQIVNDFQKGDIAEGYSVSREKKESFPLTVTSAQKNPTAFYLCASSRHGLAGLSYEQYFGPGTRLTVT.

This clonotype has a count of ten or more. This sequence joins TRBV7-2 and TRBJ1-6, with a tentative D call TRBD1 (6 bases). Germline V CDR1 and CDR2: SGHTA, FQGNSA. V gave up 0 bases and J gave up 9 bases, with 9 bases separating them. The CDR3 spans 14 residues. The CDR3 spells CASSLAGGPSPLHF. The CDR3 DNA sequence: TGTGCCAGCAGCTTAGCCGGGGGGCCTTCACCCCTCCACTTT.

This clonotype showed up many times. The V call is TRBV5-1, the J call TRBJ2-1; D is unclear. The V gene lost 3 bases and the J gene lost 6 bases, with 7 bases spanning the gap. Germline loops: CDR1 SGHRS, CDR2 YFSETQ. This CDR3 spans 12 amino acids. CDR3 sequence reads: CASSSTSNEQFF. The CDR3 coding sequence is TGCGCCAGCAGCTCAACAAGCAATGAGCAGTTCTTC. Full variable domain (rest looked up from reference TRBV5-1 and TRBJ2-1): KAGVTQTPRYLIKTRGQQVTLSCSPISGHRSVSWYQQTPGQGLQFLFEYFSETQRNKGNFPGRFSGRQFSNSRSEMNVSTLELGDSALYLCASSSTSNEQFFGPGTRLTVL.

Many counts were recorded for this clonotype. The rearrangement uses TRBV7-8 and TRBJ2-5, with 9 positions matching TRBD1. With 3 bases clipped from V and 1 base from J, the junction kept 9 bases outside the gene matches. CDR3 size: 17 residues. Germline CDR1 reads SGHVS; CDR2 reads FQNEAQ. CDR3 in DNA: TGTGCCAGCAGCTTCCTGACAGGGGGGGGGTCCCAAGAGACCCAGTACTTC. It codes for CASSFLTGGGSQETQYF.

The rearrangement links TRBV5-4 to TRBJ1-1, with 7 bases that match TRBD1. J was trimmed by 4 bases and V by 4 bases; bases with no gene match: 16. Germline lookup yields CDR1 SGHNT and CDR2 YYREEE (reference sequence). The CDR3 spans 17 residues. The CDR3 here is CASSKVTGTAYGTEAFF. The CDR3 coding sequence is TGTGCCAGCAGCAAGGTAACCGGGACAGCGTACGGCACTGAAGCTTTCTTT. Based on the CDR3 plus reference TRBV5-4 and TRBJ1-1, the full variable domain is ETGVTQSPTHLIKTRGQQVTLRCSSQSGHNTVSWYQQALGQGPQFIFQYYREEENGRGNFPPRFSGLQFPNYSSELNVNALELDDSALYLCASSKVTGTAYGTEAFFGQGTRLTVV.

This clonotype was found many times. The chain uses TRBV10-3 and TRBJ1-1, with 7 bases fitting TRBD1. The CDR3 contains 13 residues. With V trimmed by 10 bases and J by 2 bases, 7 bases remained unmatched. Germline assignment: CDR1 ENHRY and CDR2 SYGVKD. CDR3 nucleotide sequence: TGTGCCACCCAGGGGGAAGTCAACACTGAAGCTTTCTTT. Protein sequence: CATQGEVNTEAFF.

This clonotype was counted at least ten times. The gene calls are TRBV9 and TRBJ1-5; no definite D call. The CDR3 contains 14 residues. Germline V gene sequence: CDR1 SGDLS, CDR2 YYNGEE. V was cut by 0 bases and J by 7 bases, with 11 bases left in between. The CDR3 DNA follows: TGTGCCAGCAGCGTAGGAGTGGATGAGCAGCCCCAGCATTTT. The encoded protein is CASSVGVDEQPQHF. Full variable domain (rest looked up from reference TRBV9 and TRBJ1-5): DSGVTQTPKHLITATGQRVTLRCSPRSGDLSVYWYQQSLDQGLQFLIQYYNGEERAKGNILERFSAQQFPDLHSELNLSSLELGDSALYFCASSVGVDEQPQHFGDGTRLSIL.

The rearrangement joins TRBV19 to TRBJ2-7, with unresolved D. This CDR3 is 15 amino acids long. Per the germline V gene, CDR1 is LNHDA and CDR2 is SQIVND (reference sequence). V was cut by 5 bases and J by 3 bases, with 17 bases left in between. The CDR3 protein is CASSPSNAVVYEQYF. DNA for the CDR3: TGTGCCAGTAGTCCATCGAACGCCGTGGTCTACGAGCAGTACTTC.

This clonotype was counted many times. This rearrangement joins TRBV7-2 to TRBJ2-1; 9 bases map to TRBD2. V gave up 3 bases and J gave up 0 bases; unmatched junction bases: 3. Germline assignment: CDR1 SGHTA and CDR2 FQGNSA. This CDR3 spans 16 amino acids. The CDR3 bases are TGTGCCAGCAGCTTCGTAGCGGGGGACTCCTACAATGAGCAGTTCTTC. This translates into CASSFVAGDSYNEQFF.